This paragraph reports one T cell receptor (beta chain). Original handling: Counts of nucleated cells, estimated from reference gene primer amplification, were obtained. Using immunoSEQ multiplex PCR, the repertoire was profiled, and TCRdb retains in-frame clones only, with some absent. Clone size and the V and J calls come from that table; the DNA yielded D and trimming. The sample includes over 80,000 clones, more than 70% seen only once; the top ten take about 17%. The CDR3 is 15 residues long. Germline loops: CDR1 KGHDR, CDR2 SFDVKD. V was shortened by 2 bases and J by 3 bases, with 10 bases between the two germline ends. These data originate in a study of blood T cell repertoires in COVID-19. The overall study: Some COVID-19 samples were acute and others convalescent; all came from the United States, Italy and Spain.

The chain links TRBV24-1 to TRBJ1-5; D ambiguous. The sequencing input was peripheral blood. This TCR was sampled from a woman aged 55-69 years with acute or convalescent COVID-19. This CDR3 is CATSDSGQINQPQHF. The CDR3 DNA is TGTGCCACCAGTGATTCTGGGCAGATCAATCAGCCCCAGCATTTT.